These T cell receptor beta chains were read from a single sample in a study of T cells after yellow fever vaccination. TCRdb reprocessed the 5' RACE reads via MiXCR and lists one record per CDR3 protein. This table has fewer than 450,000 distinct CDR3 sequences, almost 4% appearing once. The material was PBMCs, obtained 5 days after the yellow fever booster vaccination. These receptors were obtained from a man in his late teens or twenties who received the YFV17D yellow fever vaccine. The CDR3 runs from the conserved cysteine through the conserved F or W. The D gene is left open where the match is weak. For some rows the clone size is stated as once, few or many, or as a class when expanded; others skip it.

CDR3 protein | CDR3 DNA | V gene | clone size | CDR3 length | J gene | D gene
CASLGLTGTNEKLFF | TGTGCCAGCCTAGGGCTGACAGGCACTAATGAAAAACTGTTTTTT | TRBV2 | . | 15 | TRBJ1-4 | .
CASSNRDPHTGELFF | TGTGCCAGCAGCAACCGGGACCCGCACACCGGGGAGCTGTTTTTT | TRBV9 | . | 15 | TRBJ2-2 | .
CASSEYDTEAFF | TGTGCCAGCAGTGAATACGACACTGAAGCTTTCTTT | TRBV6-1 | . | 12 | TRBJ1-1 | .
CSATPRGDTQYF | TGCAGTGCTACCCCCCGAGGAGATACGCAGTATTTT | TRBV20-1 | few | 12 | TRBJ2-3 | .
CASSPGPTGQGTYNEQFF | TGTGCCAGCAGCCCCGGCCCTACGGGACAGGGAACCTACAATGAGCAGTTCTTC | TRBV5-8 | . | 18 | TRBJ2-1 | TRBD1
CASSQNLAGGSWEQFF | TGCGCCAGCAGCCAGAACCTAGCGGGGGGTTCTTGGGAGCAGTTCTTC | TRBV4-3 | few | 16 | TRBJ2-1 | TRBD2
CASSSREGTDYNEQFF | TGCGCCAGCAGCTCCCGCGAAGGGACCGACTACAATGAGCAGTTCTTC | TRBV5-1 | many | 16 | TRBJ2-1 | .
CASRTLQVQGDTQYF | TGTGCCAGCCGCACCCTTCAGGTTCAGGGGGATACGCAGTATTTT | TRBV27 | few | 15 | TRBJ2-3 | .
CASSSGAGKSTGELFF | TGTGCCAGCAGCTCAGGAGCGGGGAAGTCCACCGGGGAGCTGTTTTTT | TRBV11-2 | . | 16 | TRBJ2-2 | TRBD2
CAITWDSNEQYF | TGTGCCATCACTTGGGACTCTAACGAGCAGTACTTC | TRBV10-3 | many | 12 | TRBJ2-7 | .
CASSPGENYGYTF | TGTGCCAGCAGCCCGGGGGAGAACTATGGCTACACCTTC | TRBV7-2 | few | 13 | TRBJ1-2 | .
CASSPRSGTGELFF | TGTGCCAGCAGCCCCCGCAGCGGAACCGGGGAGCTGTTTTTT | TRBV7-9 | many | 14 | TRBJ2-2 | .
CASSPSGTGDGYTF | TGTGCCAGCTCACCATCCGGGACAGGGGATGGCTACACCTTC | TRBV18 | . | 14 | TRBJ1-2 | TRBD1
CASSFGTRATGELFF | TGTGCCAGCAGTTTCGGGACGCGGGCCACCGGGGAGCTGTTTTTT | TRBV6-5 | many | 15 | TRBJ2-2 | .
CASSSLDRETRTQYF | TGCGCCAGCAGCTCCTTGGACAGGGAGACACGGACGCAGTATTTT | TRBV4-3 | . | 15 | TRBJ2-3 | TRBD1
CASSPRTQAANTEAFF | TGCGCCAGCAGCCCGCGAACTCAGGCAGCGAACACTGAAGCTTTCTTT | TRBV4-1 | few | 16 | TRBJ1-1 | .
CASSTDRGNTEAFF | TGTGCCAGCAGCACGGACAGGGGGAACACTGAAGCTTTCTTT | TRBV7-2 | many | 14 | TRBJ1-1 | TRBD1
CASRRLAGGNEQFF | TGTGCCAGCAGGCGACTAGCGGGGGGGAATGAGCAGTTCTTC | TRBV12-3/TRBV12-4 | few | 14 | TRBJ2-1 | TRBD2
CASTQPIGTDTQYF | TGTGCCAGCACTCAGCCAATAGGAACAGATACGCAGTATTTT | TRBV6-2/TRBV6-3 | few | 14 | TRBJ2-3 | .
CASSQGGSRMGTEAFF | TGTGCCAGCAGCCAGGGGGGCAGCCGAATGGGTACTGAAGCTTTCTTT | TRBV14 | few | 16 | TRBJ1-1 | .
CAIRGRWSTGELFF | TGTGCCATCAGAGGAAGATGGAGCACCGGGGAGCTGTTTTTT | TRBV10-3 | few | 14 | TRBJ2-2 | .
CAISDGGRAKEKLFF | TGTGCCATCAGTGATGGCGGCAGGGCGAAGGAAAAACTGTTTTTT | TRBV10-3 | many | 15 | TRBJ1-4 | .
CASSPGERTDTQYF | TGTGCCAGCAGCCCCGGCGAACGCACAGATACGCAGTATTTT | TRBV3-1 | many | 14 | TRBJ2-3 | .
CASSLEARTGVGYTF | TGTGCCAGCAGCTTAGAGGCCAGGACAGGGGTTGGCTACACCTTC | TRBV7-2 | . | 15 | TRBJ1-2 | TRBD1
CATSDPTEYNEQFF | TGTGCCACCAGTGACCCCACGGAGTACAATGAGCAGTTCTTC | TRBV24-1 | . | 14 | TRBJ2-1 | .
CSVLLQANQPQHF | TGCAGCGTTCTCCTTCAGGCTAATCAGCCCCAGCATTTT | TRBV29-1 | many | 13 | TRBJ1-5 | .
CASSQEQGARTDTQYF | TGCGCCAGCAGCCAAGAACAGGGGGCAAGGACAGATACGCAGTATTTT | TRBV4-1 | . | 16 | TRBJ2-3 | TRBD1
CASSWGQADNSPLHF | TGTGCCAGCAGCTGGGGACAGGCCGATAATTCACCCCTCCACTTT | TRBV7-2 | many | 15 | TRBJ1-6 | TRBD1
CASSPLVVRGTENTEAFF | TGTGCCAGCAGTCCGTTGGTGGTTCGCGGGACAGAGAACACTGAAGCTTTCTTT | TRBV25-1 | . | 18 | TRBJ1-1 | TRBD1
CSVSDRRYRSGANVLTF | TGCAGCGTCTCAGACAGGAGATACCGATCTGGGGCCAACGTCCTGACTTTC | TRBV29-1 | few | 17 | TRBJ2-6 | .